What follows is one T cell receptor beta chain and its context. What it binds is not known. The sample originates from a study of OX40 agonist ivuxolimab in advanced cancers. Across the whole study: Patients received intravenous ivuxolimab every 2 weeks at 0.01 to 10 mg/kg. Dose-escalation cases comprised hepatocellular carcinoma, melanoma, renal cell or head and neck cancer.

General study points: Some patients who did not respond also had low normalized T-cell clonal expansion. On average, CD8+ T cells had more expanded clones than CD4+.

Sequenced by immunoSEQ multiplex PCR; TCRdb stores in-frame clones only, minus some. Of fewer than 25,000 clones in the sample, roughly 73% were seen once. This sequence was found in an adult with an advanced solid tumor such as melanoma, head and neck, liver or kidney cancer. Source: CD4+ or CD8+ T cells sorted from blood, taken in a trial of the OX40 agonist ivuxolimab.

CDR3 residues: CASSRPGLREAFF. The CDR3, as DNA: TGTGCCAGCAGCAGACCGGGGCTCCGTGAAGCTTTCTTT. The rearrangement uses TRBV7-3 and TRBJ1-1; a weak D match, TRBD1 (5 bases). V lost 5 bases, J lost 7 bases, and 14 bases lay in between. The CDR3 runs 13 residues. The germline V gene has CDR1 SGHTA and CDR2 FQGTGA.